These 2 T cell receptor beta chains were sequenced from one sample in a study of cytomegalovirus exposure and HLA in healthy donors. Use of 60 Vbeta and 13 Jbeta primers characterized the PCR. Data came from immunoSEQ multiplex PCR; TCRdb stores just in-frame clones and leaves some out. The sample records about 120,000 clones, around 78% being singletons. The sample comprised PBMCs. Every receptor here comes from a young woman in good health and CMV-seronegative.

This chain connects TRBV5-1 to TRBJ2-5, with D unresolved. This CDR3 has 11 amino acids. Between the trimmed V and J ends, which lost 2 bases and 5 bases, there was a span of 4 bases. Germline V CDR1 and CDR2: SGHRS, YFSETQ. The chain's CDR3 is CASSFLETQYF. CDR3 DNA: TGCGCCAGCAGCTTTCTTGAGACCCAGTACTTC. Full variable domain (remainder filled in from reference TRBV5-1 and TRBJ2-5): KAGVTQTPRYLIKTRGQQVTLSCSPISGHRSVSWYQQTPGQGLQFLFEYFSETQRNKGNFPGRFSGRQFSNSRSEMNVSTLELGDSALYLCASSFLETQYFGPGTRLLVL.

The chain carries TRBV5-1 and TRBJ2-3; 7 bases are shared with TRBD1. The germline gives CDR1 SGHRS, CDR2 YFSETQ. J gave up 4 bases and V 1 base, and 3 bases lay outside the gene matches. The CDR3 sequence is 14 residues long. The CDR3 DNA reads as TGCGCCAGCAGCTTGAGACAGGGCGCAGATACGCAGTATTTT. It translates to CASSLRQGADTQYF.